What follows are 25 T cell receptor beta chains derived from one specimen sequenced in a study of blood T cell repertoires in COVID-19. TCRdb's table, derived via immunoSEQ multiplex PCR, lists solely in-frame clones and lacks some. The table has under 200,000 clones, 85% to 90% seen once. What was sequenced was peripheral blood. These receptors all stem from a man aged 50 to 60 with active or convalescent COVID-19.

The chain couples TRBV4-3 to TRBJ2-7; D is unclear. The V gene lost 0 bases and the J gene lost 2 bases, with 11 bases spanning the gap. This CDR3 is built from 15 residues. Germline V gives CDR1 LGHNA, CDR2 YSLEER. Here the CDR3 reads CASSQEAETPYEQYF. Written as DNA, the CDR3 is TGCGCCAGCAGCCAAGAGGCAGAGACTCCCTACGAGCAGTACTTC.

V and J are TRBV11-2 and TRBJ2-2, with 10 bases matching TRBD1. CDR3 length: 15 amino acids. Trimming took 3 bases from V and 7 from J; bases not matched to a gene: 5. CDR1 and CDR2 from the germline V gene are SGHAT and FQNNGV. The CDR3 sequence: CASSFTTGGIGELFF. CDR3 coding DNA: TGTGCCAGCAGCTTTACGACAGGGGGCATCGGGGAGCTGTTTTTT.

The chain uses TRBV10-3 and TRBJ1-3; a possible D gene is TRBD1 (6 bases). Germline assignment: CDR1 ENHRY and CDR2 SYGVKD. Trimming removed 7 bases from V and 5 bases from J, with 15 bases in between. The CDR3 runs to 14 residues. CDR3: CAIKPTGGRNTIYF. In nucleotides, the CDR3 is TGTGCCATCAAGCCGACAGGAGGTCGAAACACCATATATTTT.

This rearrangement joins TRBV18 to TRBJ1-1; no clear D gene. Germline loops: CDR1 KGHSH, CDR2 LQKENI. The V and J ends lost 3 bases and 0 bases respectively, with 8 bases between them. The CDR3 is 14 amino acids. The CDR3 region is CASSPAGLNTEAFF. The CDR3 DNA reads as TGTGCCAGCTCACCGGCAGGTTTGAACACTGAAGCTTTCTTT.

The rearrangement uses TRBV28 and TRBJ2-5, with D possibly being TRBD2 (6 bases). The V and J ends lost 11 bases and 4 bases respectively, with 17 bases between them. The CDR3 spans 13 residues. Looked up from germline, CDR1 is MDHEN and CDR2 is SYDVKM. CDR3 sequence (DNA): TGTGCCTGCCTGCGGGGATTTGGAGAGACCCAGTACTTC. It is translated as CACLRGFGETQYF.

V usage is TRBV11-2 and J usage is TRBJ1-3; TRBD1 aligns across 9 bases. V was pared by 3 bases and J by 4 bases, with 4 bases of the junction left unmatched. Germline V lookup: CDR1 SGHAT, CDR2 FQNNGV. This CDR3 comprises 15 residues. CDR3 DNA sequence: TGTGCCAGCAGCTTTGGGACAGGGTCAGGAAACACCATATATTTT. It is translated as CASSFGTGSGNTIYF.

The chain is built from TRBV15 and TRBJ2-7, with D maybe TRBD1 (6 bases). Trimming cost V 9 bases and J 0 bases, with 15 bases left between them. Germline CDR1 is LNHNV and CDR2 is YYDKDF (reference sequence). The CDR3 runs 14 residues. The chain's CDR3 is CATQGVGASYEQYF. The CDR3 DNA reads as TGTGCCACGCAGGGCGTGGGGGCCTCCTACGAGCAGTACTTC.

This clone has just a few counts. The chain carries TRBV4-3 and TRBJ2-4, with D perhaps matching TRBD1 (5 bases). The length of the CDR3 is 17 residues. V was clipped by 2 bases and J by 0 bases, with 14 bases between them. Germline CDR1 LGHNA, CDR2 YSLEER. CDR3 sequence reads: CASSQSIQGLAKNIQYF. The CDR3, as DNA: TGCGCCAGCAGCCAATCGATTCAGGGTTTAGCCAAAAACATTCAGTACTTC.

Ten or more counts support this clone. The DNA of the CDR3 is TGTGCCAGCAGTTCACCTAAGCGGGAGGTTACAGATACGCAGTATTTT. It is translated as CASSSPKREVTDTQYF. The chain joins TRBV7-9 to TRBJ2-3; TRBD2 matches at 9 bases. V was clipped by 6 bases and J by 3 bases; unmatched bases: 10. The V gene's germline CDR1 is SEHNR and CDR2 FQNEAQ (reference sequence). The CDR3 has 16 residues. The full variable domain, rest sourced from reference TRBV7-9 and TRBJ2-3, is DTGVSQNPRHKITKRGQNVTFRCDPISEHNRLYWYRQTLGQGPEFLTYFQNEAQLEKSRLLSDRFSAERPKGSFSTLEIQRTEQGDSAMYLCASSSPKREVTDTQYFGPGTRLTVL.

The CDR3 reads CASRKTGLYGYTF. Here the CDR3 DNA reads TGTGCCAGTAGAAAGACAGGCCTATATGGCTACACCTTC. The chain links TRBV19 to TRBJ1-2, with a weak D call TRBD1 (6 bases). Trimming removed 6 bases at V and 5 bases at J, with 13 bases between. This CDR3 region has 13 residues. Germline lookup yields CDR1 LNHDA and CDR2 SQIVND (reference sequence).

The CDR3 here is CSVGASRGTDTQYF. CDR3 nucleotides: TGCAGCGTTGGGGCTAGCCGTGGCACAGATACGCAGTATTTT. The J gene is TRBJ2-3, the V gene TRBV29-1; the D gene is possibly TRBD2 (5 bases). The V and J ends lost 4 bases and 1 base respectively, with 12 bases between them. The CDR3 consists of 14 residues. Germline values: CDR1 SQVTM, CDR2 ANQGSEA.

V and J are TRBV7-2 and TRBJ1-2; 9 nucleotides line up with TRBD1. The germline V gene has CDR1 SGHTA and CDR2 FQGNSA. The CDR3 runs to 17 residues. The V gene end was trimmed by 1 base and the J gene end by 5 bases; junction bases not matched to a gene: 11. This chain's CDR3 is CASSLELAGQGSYGYTF. The CDR3 nucleotides read TGTGCCAGCAGCTTAGAACTTGCGGGACAGGGTTCATATGGCTACACCTTC.

V is TRBV4-2 and J is TRBJ2-3; TRBD2 agrees at 7 bases. This CDR3 contains 15 residues. Germline values: CDR1 LGHNA, CDR2 YNFKEQ. The V segment lost 0 bases and the J segment 4 bases; nucleotides outside the gene matches: 4. The CDR3, as DNA: TGTGCCAGCAGCCAAGAGACTAGCATGGCAGATACGCAGTATTTT. Its translation: CASSQETSMADTQYF.

There are a few counts of this clone. This chain connects TRBV5-1 to TRBJ1-3; 7 bases match TRBD1. Germline V lookup: CDR1 SGHRS, CDR2 YFSETQ. The CDR3 spans 17 residues. V gave up 0 bases and J gave up 2 bases; unmatched junction bases: 8. Here the CDR3 DNA reads TGCGCCAGCAGCTTGGATGGGCCAGGGGGTACTGGAAACACCATATATTTT. This codes for CASSLDGPGGTGNTIYF.

V gene TRBV12-3 or TRBV12-4 combines with J gene TRBJ1-1, with TRBD1 identical over 8 bases. CDR3 length equals 12 residues. The J segment lost 6 bases and the V segment lost 6 bases, leaving 3 bases of the junction unmatched. The CDR3 protein is CASRTGVSEAFF. CDR3 DNA sequence: TGTGCCAGCAGGACAGGGGTCTCTGAAGCTTTCTTT.

This chain joins TRBV2 and TRBJ1-4, with 9 bases that match TRBD1. Trimming took 1 base from V and 7 from J; bases not matched to a gene: 4. The CDR3 spans 15 residues. CDR1 and CDR2 (germline): SNHLY, FYNNEI. This chain's CDR3 is CASSEGGQGGEKLFF. The CDR3, as DNA: TGTGCCAGCAGTGAAGGGGGACAGGGCGGTGAAAAACTGTTTTTT. Combining the CDR3 with reference TRBV2 and TRBJ1-4 gives the whole variable domain EPEVTQTPSHQVTQMGQEVILRCVPISNHLYFYWYRQILGQKVEFLVSFYNNEISEKSEIFDDQFSVERPDGSNFTLKIRSTKLEDSAMYFCASSEGGQGGEKLFFGSGTQLSVL.

In this sample, this clone turned up a few times. The CDR3 DNA is TGTGCCAGCCACCCGGGTACTTACAATGAGCAGTTCTTC. It specifies CASHPGTYNEQFF. The chain carries TRBV6-5 and TRBJ2-1; no clear D. The V gene's germline CDR1 is MNHEY and CDR2 SVGAGI. The CDR3 has 13 residues. V lost 8 bases to trimming and J lost 4 bases, with 12 bases between them.

V gene TRBV7-8 combines with J gene TRBJ1-5, with TRBD1 matching 7 bases. Trimming took 1 base from V and 2 from J; bases not matched to a gene: 2. The CDR3 runs to 15 residues. Germline values: CDR1 SGHVS, CDR2 FQNEAQ. This chain's CDR3 is CASSLGGGGNQPQHF. CDR3 in DNA: TGTGCCAGCAGCTTAGGAGGGGGCGGCAATCAGCCCCAGCATTTT.

V and J are TRBV4-2 and TRBJ2-1, with 9 bases matching TRBD2. Germline values: CDR1 LGHNA, CDR2 YNFKEQ. This CDR3 is built from 16 residues. The trim removed 3 bases at V and 8 bases at J, leaving 11 bases unmatched. The CDR3: CASSQRGAGGGDEQFF. Here the CDR3 DNA reads TGTGCCAGCAGCCAGCGGGGAGCGGGGGGAGGAGATGAGCAGTTCTTC.

This chain connects TRBV3-1 (or the pseudogene TRBV3-2) to TRBJ2-1, with TRBD2 matching over 10 bases. Germline V gives CDR1 LGHDT, CDR2 YNNKEL (reference sequence). After removal of 5 bases from V and 2 bases from J, the junction contained 6 bases not matched to a gene. The CDR3 consists of 16 residues. CDR3: CASSTLAGGTYNEQFF. In DNA, the CDR3 is TGTGCCAGCAGCACCTTAGCGGGGGGTACCTACAATGAGCAGTTCTTC.

This clone was seen a few times. The rearrangement uses TRBV3-1 (or the pseudogene TRBV3-2) and TRBJ2-3, with TRBD2 matching over 11 bases. V shed 5 bases, J shed 3 bases, and the junction held 13 bases outside the gene matches. This CDR3 has 18 amino acids. Germline CDR1 is LGHDT and CDR2 is YNNKEL (reference sequence). The DNA for the CDR3 is TGTGCCAGCAGCTTCGTTAGGCTAGCGGGGGGACTTACAGATACGCAGTATTTT. The encoded protein is CASSFVRLAGGLTDTQYF.

The V and J genes are TRBV4-3 and TRBJ1-2, with D unclear. Deletions cut 0 bases from V and 2 bases from J, with 13 bases between. Germline values: CDR1 LGHNA, CDR2 YSLEER. The CDR3 spans 16 residues. This chain's CDR3 is CASSQDVQNKNYGYTF. The CDR3, as DNA: TGCGCCAGCAGCCAAGATGTGCAGAATAAGAACTATGGCTACACCTTC.

The chain is built from TRBV7-9 and TRBJ1-2; possibly TRBD1 for D (6 bases). This CDR3 region has 15 residues. Germline V gene data show CDR1 as SEHNR and CDR2 as FQNEAQ (reference sequence). V dropped 1 base and J dropped 4 bases, with 13 bases sitting between them. CDR3 nucleotides: TGTGCCAGCAGCTTAGGGGGACACAACATCTATGGCTACACCTTC. It translates to CASSLGGHNIYGYTF. Filled out from reference TRBV7-9 and TRBJ1-2, the complete variable domain reads DTGVSQNPRHKITKRGQNVTFRCDPISEHNRLYWYRQTLGQGPEFLTYFQNEAQLEKSRLLSDRFSAERPKGSFSTLEIQRTEQGDSAMYLCASSLGGHNIYGYTFGSGTRLTVV.

The chain employs TRBV6-2 or TRBV6-3 and TRBJ1-5, with D maybe TRBD1 (6 bases). The germline V gene encodes CDR1 MNHEY and CDR2 SVGEGT. Deletions cut 6 bases from V and 4 bases from J, with 22 bases between. This CDR3 is 17 amino acids long. The DNA of the CDR3 is TGTGCCAGCAGCGGGTTTACGACGGGGGGCTGGAATCAGCCCCAGCATTTT. Its translation is CASSGFTTGGWNQPQHF.

The rearrangement joins TRBV24-1 to TRBJ2-7; 7 nucleotides line up with TRBD1. Germline CDR1 and CDR2: KGHDR and SFDVKD. J lost 2 bases, V lost 3 bases, and 9 bases had no gene match. The CDR3 length is 16 residues. CDR3 coding DNA: TGTGCCACCAGTGATACTACAGGGGCCAAAACCTACGAGCAGTACTTC. Protein sequence: CATSDTTGAKTYEQYF.